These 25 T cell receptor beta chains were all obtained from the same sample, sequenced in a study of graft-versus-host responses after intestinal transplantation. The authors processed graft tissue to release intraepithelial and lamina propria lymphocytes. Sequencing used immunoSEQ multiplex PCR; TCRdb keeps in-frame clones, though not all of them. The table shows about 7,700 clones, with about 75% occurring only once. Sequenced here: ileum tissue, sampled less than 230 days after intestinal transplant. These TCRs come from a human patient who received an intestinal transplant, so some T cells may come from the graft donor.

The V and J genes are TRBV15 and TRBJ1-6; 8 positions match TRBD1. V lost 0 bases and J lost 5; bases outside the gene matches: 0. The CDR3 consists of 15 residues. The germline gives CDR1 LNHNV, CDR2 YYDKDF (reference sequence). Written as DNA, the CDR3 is TGTGCCACCAGCAGAGACAGGGGGCATAATTCACCCCTCCACTTT. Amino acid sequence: CATSRDRGHNSPLHF.

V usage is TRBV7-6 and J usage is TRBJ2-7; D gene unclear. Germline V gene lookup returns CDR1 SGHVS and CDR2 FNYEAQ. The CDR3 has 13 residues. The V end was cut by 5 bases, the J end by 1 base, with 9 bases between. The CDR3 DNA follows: TGTGCCAGCAGCCTTCGGGTATCCTACGAGCAGTACTTC. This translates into CASSLRVSYEQYF.

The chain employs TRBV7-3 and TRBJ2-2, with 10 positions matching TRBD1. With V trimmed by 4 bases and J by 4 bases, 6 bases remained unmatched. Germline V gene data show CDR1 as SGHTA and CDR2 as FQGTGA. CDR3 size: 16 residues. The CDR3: CASSWGGQGSTGELFF. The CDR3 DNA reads TGTGCCAGCAGCTGGGGGGGACAGGGGTCCACCGGGGAGCTGTTTTTT.

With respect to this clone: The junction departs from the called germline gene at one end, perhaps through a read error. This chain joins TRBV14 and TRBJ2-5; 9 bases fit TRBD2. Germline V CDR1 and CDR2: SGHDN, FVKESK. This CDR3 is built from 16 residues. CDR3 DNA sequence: TGTGCCAGCAGCCAAGAGATTAGCGGGAGAGGAGAGGCCCAGTACTTC. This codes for CASSQEISGRGEAQYF.

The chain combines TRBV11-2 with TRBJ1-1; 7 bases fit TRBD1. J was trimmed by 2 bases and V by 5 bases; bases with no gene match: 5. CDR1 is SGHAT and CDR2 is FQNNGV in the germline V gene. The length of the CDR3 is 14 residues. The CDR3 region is CASSRNRGNTEAFF. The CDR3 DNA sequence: TGTGCCAGCAGCCGGAACAGGGGAAACACTGAAGCTTTCTTT. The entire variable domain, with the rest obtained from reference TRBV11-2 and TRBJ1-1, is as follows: EAGVAQSPRYKIIEKRQSVAFWCNPISGHATLYWYQQILGQGPKLLIQFQNNGVVDDSQLPKDRFSAERLKGVDSTLKIQPAKLEDSAVYLCASSRNRGNTEAFFGQGTRLTVV.

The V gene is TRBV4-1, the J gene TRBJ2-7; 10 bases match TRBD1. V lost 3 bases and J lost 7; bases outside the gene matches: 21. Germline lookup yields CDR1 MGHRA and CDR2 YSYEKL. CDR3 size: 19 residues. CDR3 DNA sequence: TGCGCCAGCAGCCACCTCATATGGCACGGGGACAGGGGAATACGGGAGCAGTACTTC. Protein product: CASSHLIWHGDRGIREQYF.

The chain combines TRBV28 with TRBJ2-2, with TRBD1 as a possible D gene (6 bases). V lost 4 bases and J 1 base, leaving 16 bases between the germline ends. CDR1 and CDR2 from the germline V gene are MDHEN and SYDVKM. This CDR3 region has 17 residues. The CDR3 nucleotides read TGTGCCAGCAGTTCGGACAGAGACTATAGGAACACCGGGGAGCTGTTTTTT. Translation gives CASSSDRDYRNTGELFF. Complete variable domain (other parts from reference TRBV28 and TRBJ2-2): DVKVTQSSRYLVKRTGEKVFLECVQDMDHENMFWYRQDPGLGLRLIYFSYDVKMKEKGDIPEGYSVSREKKERFSLILESASTNQTSMYLCASSSDRDYRNTGELFFGEGSRLTVL.

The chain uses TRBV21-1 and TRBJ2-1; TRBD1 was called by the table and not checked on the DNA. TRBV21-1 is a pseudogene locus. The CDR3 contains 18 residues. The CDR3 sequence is CASSKARVQGFEKGEQFF. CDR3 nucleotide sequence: TGTGCCAGCAGCAAAGCGCGTGTTCAGGGATTTGAGAAGGGTGAGCAGTTCTTC.

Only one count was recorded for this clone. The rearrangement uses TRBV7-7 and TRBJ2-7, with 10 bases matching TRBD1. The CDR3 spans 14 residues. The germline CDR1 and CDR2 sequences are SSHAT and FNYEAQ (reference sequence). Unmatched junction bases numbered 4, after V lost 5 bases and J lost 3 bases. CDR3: CASSQGQGNYEQYF. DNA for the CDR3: TGTGCCAGCAGCCAGGGACAGGGGAACTACGAGCAGTACTTC.

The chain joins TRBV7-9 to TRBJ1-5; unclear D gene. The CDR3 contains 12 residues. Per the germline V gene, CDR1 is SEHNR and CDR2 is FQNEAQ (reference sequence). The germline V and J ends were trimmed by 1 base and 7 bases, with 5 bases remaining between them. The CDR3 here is CASSLGHQPQHF. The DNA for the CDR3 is TGTGCCAGCAGCTTAGGACACCAGCCCCAGCATTTT. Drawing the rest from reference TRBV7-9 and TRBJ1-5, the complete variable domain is DTGVSQNPRHKITKRGQNVTFRCDPISEHNRLYWYRQTLGQGPEFLTYFQNEAQLEKSRLLSDRFSAERPKGSFSTLEIQRTEQGDSAMYLCASSLGHQPQHFGDGTRLSIL.

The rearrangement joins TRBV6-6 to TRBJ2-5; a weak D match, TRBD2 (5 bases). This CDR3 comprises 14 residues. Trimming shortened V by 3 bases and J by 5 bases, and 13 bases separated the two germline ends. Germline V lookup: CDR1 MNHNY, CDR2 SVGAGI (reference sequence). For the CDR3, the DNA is TGTGCCAGCAGTTATACGGCGGGTAGGGAGACCCAGTACTTC. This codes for CASSYTAGRETQYF.

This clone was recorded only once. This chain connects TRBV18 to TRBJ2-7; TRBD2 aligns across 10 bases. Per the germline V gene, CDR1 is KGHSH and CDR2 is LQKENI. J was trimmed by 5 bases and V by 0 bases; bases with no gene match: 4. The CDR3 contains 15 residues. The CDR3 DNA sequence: TGTGCCAGCTCACCACCGCCAGCGGGGGGGAACGAGCAGTACTTC. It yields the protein CASSPPPAGGNEQYF.

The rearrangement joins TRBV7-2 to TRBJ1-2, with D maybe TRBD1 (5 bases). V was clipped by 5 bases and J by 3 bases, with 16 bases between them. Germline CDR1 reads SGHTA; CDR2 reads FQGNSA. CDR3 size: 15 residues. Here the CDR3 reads CASSLGGGVDYGYTF. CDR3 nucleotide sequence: TGTGCCAGCAGCCTGGGTGGGGGGGTCGACTATGGCTACACCTTC.

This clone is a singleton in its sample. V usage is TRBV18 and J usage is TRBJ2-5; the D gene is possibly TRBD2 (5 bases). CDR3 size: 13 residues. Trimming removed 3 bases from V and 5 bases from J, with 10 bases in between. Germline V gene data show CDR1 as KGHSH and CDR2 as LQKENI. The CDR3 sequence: CASSPTTGETQYF. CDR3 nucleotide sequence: TGTGCCAGCTCACCCACAACGGGGGAGACCCAGTACTTC.

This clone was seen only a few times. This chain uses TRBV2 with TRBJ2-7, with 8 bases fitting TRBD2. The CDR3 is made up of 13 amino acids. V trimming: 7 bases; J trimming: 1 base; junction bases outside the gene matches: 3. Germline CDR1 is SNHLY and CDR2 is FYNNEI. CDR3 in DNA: TGTGCCAGCACCGGGACTAGATCCTACGAGCAGTACTTC. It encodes CASTGTRSYEQYF.

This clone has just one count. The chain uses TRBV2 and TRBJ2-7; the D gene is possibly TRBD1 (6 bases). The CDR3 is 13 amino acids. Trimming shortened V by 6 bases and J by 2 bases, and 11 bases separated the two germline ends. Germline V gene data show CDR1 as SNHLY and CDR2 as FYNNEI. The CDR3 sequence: CASRPTGPYEQYF. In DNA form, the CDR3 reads TGTGCCAGCAGGCCGACAGGCCCCTACGAGCAGTACTTC.

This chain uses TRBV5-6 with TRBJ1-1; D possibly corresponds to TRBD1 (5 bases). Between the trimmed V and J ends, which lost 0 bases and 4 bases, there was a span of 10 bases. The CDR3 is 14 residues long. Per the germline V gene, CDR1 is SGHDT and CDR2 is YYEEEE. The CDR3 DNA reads TGTGCCAGCAGCTTGGAGATCACAGGCACTGAAGCTTTCTTT. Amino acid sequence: CASSLEITGTEAFF.

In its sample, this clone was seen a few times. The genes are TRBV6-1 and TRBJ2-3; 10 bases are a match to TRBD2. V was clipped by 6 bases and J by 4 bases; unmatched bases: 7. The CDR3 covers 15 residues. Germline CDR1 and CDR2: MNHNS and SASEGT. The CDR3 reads CASRWNSGGSDTQYF. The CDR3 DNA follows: TGTGCCAGCAGGTGGAATAGCGGGGGGTCAGATACGCAGTATTTT.

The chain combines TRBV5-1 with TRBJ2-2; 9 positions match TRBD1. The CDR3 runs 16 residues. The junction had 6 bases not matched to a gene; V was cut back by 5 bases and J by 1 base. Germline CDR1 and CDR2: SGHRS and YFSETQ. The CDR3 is CASRFPGQGNTGELFF. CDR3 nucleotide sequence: TGCGCCAGCAGATTCCCGGGACAGGGGAACACCGGGGAGCTGTTTTTT.

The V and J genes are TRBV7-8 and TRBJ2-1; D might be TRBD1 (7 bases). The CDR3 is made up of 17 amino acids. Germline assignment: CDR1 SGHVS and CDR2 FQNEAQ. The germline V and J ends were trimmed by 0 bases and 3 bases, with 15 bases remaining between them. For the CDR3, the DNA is TGTGCCAGCAGCTTAGCGTCGCGGGACAGCTACTACAATGAGCAGTTCTTC. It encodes CASSLASRDSYYNEQFF.

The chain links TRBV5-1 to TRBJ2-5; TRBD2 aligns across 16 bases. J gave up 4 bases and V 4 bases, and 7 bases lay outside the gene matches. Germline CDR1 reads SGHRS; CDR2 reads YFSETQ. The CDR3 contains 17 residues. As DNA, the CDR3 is TGCGCCAGCAGCGGGGGGACTAGCGGGAGGGCCGGAGAGACCCAGTACTTC. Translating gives CASSGGTSGRAGETQYF.

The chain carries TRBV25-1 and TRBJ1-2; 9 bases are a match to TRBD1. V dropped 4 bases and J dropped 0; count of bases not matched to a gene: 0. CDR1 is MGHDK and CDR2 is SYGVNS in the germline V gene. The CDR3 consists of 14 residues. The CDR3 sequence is CASSGTGANYGYTF. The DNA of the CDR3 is TGTGCCAGCAGTGGGACAGGGGCTAACTATGGCTACACCTTC.

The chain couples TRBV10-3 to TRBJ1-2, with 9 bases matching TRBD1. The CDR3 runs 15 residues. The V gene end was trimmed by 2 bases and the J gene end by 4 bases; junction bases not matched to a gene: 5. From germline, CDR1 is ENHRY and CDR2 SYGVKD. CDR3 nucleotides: TGTGCCATCAGTGAGGGCGGACAGGGGATCTATGGCTACACCTTC. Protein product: CAISEGGQGIYGYTF.

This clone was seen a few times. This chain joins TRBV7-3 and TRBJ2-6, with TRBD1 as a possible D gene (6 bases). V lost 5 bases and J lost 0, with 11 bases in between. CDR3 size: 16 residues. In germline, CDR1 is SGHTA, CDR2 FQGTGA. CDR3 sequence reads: CASSETGTSGANVLTF. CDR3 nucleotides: TGTGCCAGCAGCGAGACAGGTACCTCTGGGGCCAACGTCCTGACTTTC.

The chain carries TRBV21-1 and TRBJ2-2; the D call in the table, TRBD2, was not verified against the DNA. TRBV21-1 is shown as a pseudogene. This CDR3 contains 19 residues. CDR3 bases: TGTGCCAGCAGCAAAAAAAAGGGGTTAGCGGAGAAGAACACCGGGGAGCTGTTTTTT. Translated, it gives CASSKKKGLAEKNTGELFF.